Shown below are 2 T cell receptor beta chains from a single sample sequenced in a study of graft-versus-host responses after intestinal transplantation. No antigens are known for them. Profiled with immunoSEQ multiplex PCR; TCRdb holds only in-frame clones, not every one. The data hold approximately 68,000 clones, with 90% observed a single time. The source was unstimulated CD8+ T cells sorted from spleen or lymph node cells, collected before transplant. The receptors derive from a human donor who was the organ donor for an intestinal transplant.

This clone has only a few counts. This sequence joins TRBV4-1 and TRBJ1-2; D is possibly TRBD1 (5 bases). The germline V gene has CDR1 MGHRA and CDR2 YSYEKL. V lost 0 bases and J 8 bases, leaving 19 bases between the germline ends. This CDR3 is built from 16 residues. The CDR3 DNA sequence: TGCGCCAGCAGCCAAGATCGGAGGGCGGGGGGTAGGGGCTACACCTTC. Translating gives CASSQDRRAGGRGYTF.

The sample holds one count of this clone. The CDR3 sequence: CASSQPGGNTEAFF. The CDR3 DNA reads as TGTGCCAGCAGTCAACCAGGGGGGAACACTGAAGCTTTCTTT. This chain links TRBV4-2 with TRBJ1-1; 7 bases align to TRBD1. CDR1 LGHNA and CDR2 YNFKEQ come from the germline V gene. Trimming at V came to 6 bases and at J to 1 base, leaving 5 bases not matched to a gene. The length of the CDR3 is 14 residues.